The 12 T cell receptor beta chains below were found in one sample sequenced in a study of T cell clonality in common variable immunodeficiency (dated by TCRdb to the mid-2010s). The receptor library was made with the immunoSEQ multiplex PCR assay. The source is immuneACCESS, and TCRdb retained only in-frame sequences with V and J called. Part of the clones is not carried over; for the studies checked, unresolved V genes explain less than half of this, and the remainder is unexplained. This sample holds more than 65,000 clones in total, without any singletons. The ten largest make up about 0.8% of the sample. Sequencing was carried out using peripheral blood mononuclear cells. The source is a person aged 18 to 75 in good health.

This clone was recorded at least ten times. The read ends 3 residues shy of where the CDR3 ends; the end is completed using the germline J gene. The chain couples TRBV20-1 to TRBJ2-4, with 10 positions matching TRBD2. The CDR3 is 19 amino acids. The germline V gene has CDR1 DFQATT and CDR2 SNEGSKA (reference sequence). J lost 0 bases, V lost 6 bases, and 17 bases had no gene match. The part of the CDR3 DNA that was read is TGCAGTGCGCCGCTCCAAATTTCCGGGACTAGCGTAGCCAAAAACATT. Its translation is CSAPLQISGTSVAKNI. The complete CDR3 protein is CSAPLQISGTSVAKNIQYF.

This clone was counted ten times or more. The read terminates 3 residues ahead of where the CDR3 ends, so the germline J gene completes it. The chain combines TRBV19 with TRBJ2-7, with D possibly matching TRBD2 (5 bases). This CDR3 has 13 residues. V gave up 6 bases and J gave up 2 bases, with 11 bases separating them. The germline CDR1 and CDR2 sequences are LNHDA and SQIVND (reference sequence). The sequenced part of the CDR3 DNA is TGTGCCAGTAGGGACTCCCAGGCCTACGAG. It codes for CASRDSQAYE. In full, the CDR3 is CASRDSQAYEQYF.

This clone was observed at least ten times. CDR3 sequence: CASKPTGQQQPQHF. Incomplete CDR3 DNA: TGTGCCAGCAAGCCGACAGGGCAGCAACAGCCC. The J gene is TRBJ1-5, the V gene TRBV6-2 or TRBV6-3; 7 bases are shared with TRBD1. The read terminates 3 residues ahead of where the CDR3 ends, so the germline J gene completes it. The CDR3 extends over 14 amino acids. CDR1 and CDR2 (germline): MNHEY, SVGEGT. V lost 7 bases, J lost 7 bases, and 10 bases stayed unmatched.

This clone appeared many times. The read ends 3 residues shy of where the CDR3 ends; the end is completed using the germline J gene. The chain recombines TRBV6-1 with TRBJ2-7; 11 bases align to TRBD2. Germline lookup yields CDR1 MNHNS and CDR2 SASEGT. The length of the CDR3 is 14 residues. V shed 4 bases and J 2 bases; nucleotides not matched to a gene: 1. CDR3 DNA (partial): TGTGCCAGCAGTGGACTAGCGGGAACCTACGAG. It encodes CASSGLAGTYE. The complete CDR3 sequence is CASSGLAGTYEQYF.

This clone was counted ten times or more. From the germline J gene comes the end of the CDR3, since the read stops 3 residues before it. V is TRBV18 and J is TRBJ2-7, with D unresolved. Germline CDR1 is KGHSH and CDR2 is LQKENI. V was pared by 4 bases and J by 5 bases, with 12 bases between. The CDR3 consists of 13 residues. CDR3: CASSLAVRDEQYF. The DNA read from the CDR3 is TGTGCCAGCTCACTCGCGGTCCGGGACGAG.

Ten or more counts support this clone. The CDR3 goes on 3 residues after the read ends, and that part is filled in from the germline J gene. The chain uses TRBV5-1 and TRBJ2-7, with D possibly TRBD1 on 6 matching bases. CDR3 length equals 16 residues. V was pared by 0 bases and J by 5 bases, with 18 bases between. CDR1 and CDR2 (germline): SGHRS, YFSETQ. CDR3 DNA (partial): TGCGCCAGCAGCTTGGCCCCCGGGTCACCAGGGGACGAG. Translating gives CASSLAPGSPGDE. The complete CDR3 reads CASSLAPGSPGDEQYF.

Comments on this clone: The read ends 3 residues before the CDR3 terminus; that terminus is restored from the germline J gene. J is TRBJ1-2 and V is TRBV7-2; perhaps TRBD1 as D (6 bases). The CDR3 extends over 15 amino acids. Germline CDR1 SGHTA, CDR2 FQGNSA. The covered CDR3 bases are TGTGCCAGCAGCAGACAGGAGACCTTATACAATGAC. Amino acid sequence: CASSRQETLYND. The CDR3 reads in full as CASSRQETLYNDYTF. The full variable domain, with the rest looked up from reference TRBV7-2 and TRBJ1-2, is GAGVSQSPSNKVTEKGKDVELRCDPISGHTALYWYRQSLGQGLEFLIYFQGNSAPDKSGLPSDRFSAERTGGSVSTLTIQRTQQEDSAVYLCASSRQETLYNDYTFGSGTRLTVV.

This clone was recorded many times. The sequenced fragment ends 3 residues before the CDR3 boundary, so the rest is inferred from the germline J gene. The chain carries TRBV4-2 and TRBJ2-3; TRBD2 matches at 13 bases. J was trimmed by 3 bases and V by 2 bases; bases with no gene match: 14. CDR1 is LGHNA and CDR2 is YNFKEQ in the germline V gene. The CDR3 runs to 20 residues. The CDR3 sequence is CASSQIGTSGTVVGTDTQYF. The DNA read from the CDR3 is TGTGCCAGCAGCCAAATAGGGACTAGCGGGACCGTAGTGGGGACAGATACG.

Many counts were recorded for this clone. The read gets to within 3 residues of the CDR3 end, and the germline J gene fills in the rest. The chain is built from TRBV29-1 and TRBJ2-7; 7 positions match TRBD1. The germline CDR1 and CDR2 sequences are SQVTM and ANQGSEA. The V and J ends lost 6 bases and 2 bases, in that order; junction bases with no gene match: 7. The CDR3 spans 13 residues. The CDR3 DNA, read in part, is TGCAGCGTGGCTATAGGGGGCACCTACGAG. Its translation: CSVAIGGTYE. The CDR3 in its entirety is CSVAIGGTYEQYF.

This clone occurred many times. From the germline J gene comes the end of the CDR3, since the read stops 3 residues before it. V and J are TRBV7-2 and TRBJ2-5; D is perhaps TRBD1 (6 bases). V was shortened by 6 bases and J by 2 bases, with 16 bases between the two germline ends. This CDR3 spans 15 amino acids. Germline CDR1 is SGHTA and CDR2 is FQGNSA. CDR3 loop: CASRLRRQGQETQYF. The CDR3 bases that were read are TGTGCCAGCAGGTTAAGGAGGCAGGGGCAAGAGACC. Filled out from reference TRBV7-2 and TRBJ2-5, the complete variable domain reads GAGVSQSPSNKVTEKGKDVELRCDPISGHTALYWYRQSLGQGLEFLIYFQGNSAPDKSGLPSDRFSAERTGGSVSTLTIQRTQQEDSAVYLCASRLRRQGQETQYFGPGTRLLVL.

At least ten counts were recorded for this clone. A read error may produce the germline difference seen at one junction end. From the germline J gene comes the end of the CDR3, since the read stops 3 residues before it. The chain carries TRBV4-2 and TRBJ2-7; 8 nucleotides agree with TRBD2. CDR1 and CDR2 (germline): LGHNA, YNFKEQ. The CDR3 extends over 16 amino acids. CDR3: CASSQGSAGGVYEQYF. The sequenced CDR3 bases are TGCGCCAGCAGCCAAGGGTCGGCGGGAGGCGTCTACGAG.

The sample holds many counts of this clone. The missing CDR3 end, 3 residues past where the read stops, is filled in from the germline J gene. The genes are TRBV5-4 and TRBJ2-1; D is undetermined. The V gene's germline CDR1 is SGHNT and CDR2 YYREEE (reference sequence). Between the trimmed V and J ends, which lost 5 bases and 8 bases, there was a span of 20 bases. CDR3 length: 15 amino acids. CDR3 DNA (partial): TGTGCCAGCAGTGGTTTAGGTTGGAGCGACGATGAG. It specifies CASSGLGWSDDE. The full CDR3 protein is CASSGLGWSDDEQFF.